A selection of T cell receptor beta chains follows, all from one sample in a study of cytomegalovirus exposure and HLA in healthy donors. The assay was immunoSEQ multiplex PCR, and TCRdb's table has in-frame clones only and misses some. The table includes about 130,000 clones, approximately 69% detected once. The sequencing sample was made of PBMCs. Receptors were obtained from a man aged 35 to 55 in good health and CMV-seropositive. Both conserved end residues are part of each CDR3. The D gene is left open where the match is weak. The size field is filled for only some rows; it gives once, few, many or a size class.

d_call clone_size j_call v_call cdr3_nt cdr3_aa
- - TRBJ2-1 TRBV27 TGTGCCAGCAGCCAGACAGAGAATGAGCAGTTCTTC CASSQTENEQFF
TRBD1 - TRBJ1-6 TRBV6-6 TGTGCCAGCAGGCGCGGACAGGATAATTCACCCCTCCACTTT CASRRGQDNSPLHF
TRBD1 - TRBJ2-7 TRBV7-2 TGTGCCAGCAGCTTAGCTGGACAGGGGACCTACGAGCAGTACTTC CASSLAGQGTYEQYF
TRBD1 few TRBJ1-5 TRBV28 TGTGCCAGCAGTCGACAGGGAACGGCTCAGCCCCAGCATTTT CASSRQGTAQPQHF
TRBD1 - TRBJ1-1 TRBV5-4 TGTGCCAGCAGCTGGTGGGACAGGTCTAACACTGAAGCTTTCTTT CASSWWDRSNTEAFF
- few TRBJ1-4 TRBV21-1 TGTGCCAGCAGCGCCGACAGGCAATCTAATGAAAAACTGTTTTTT CASSADRQSNEKLFF
- - TRBJ1-1 TRBV7-2 TGTGCCAGCAGCTGGCGGGGACCATCCGTTCAAGCTTTCTTT CASSWRGPSVQAFF
- few TRBJ2-2 TRBV20-1 TGCAGTGCTAAGGGGGTTGGGGAGCTGTTTTTT CSAKGVGELFF
TRBD2 - TRBJ2-1 TRBV11-3 TGTGCCAGCAGCTTTGGCGGGAGGGTTTCCTACAATGAGCAGTTCTTC CASSFGGRVSYNEQFF
- - TRBJ2-2 TRBV9 TGTGCCAGCAGCCTAGGAGAGAACACCGGGGAGCTGTTTTTT CASSLGENTGELFF
TRBD1 - TRBJ2-7 TRBV6-1 TGTGCCAGCAGTGACGTCAGGGGGCGCTTTGACGAGCAGTACTTC CASSDVRGRFDEQYF
- - TRBJ1-3 TRBV5-8 TGTGCCAGCAGCTTCCAGGTCCCTCTCGGAAACACCATATATTTT CASSFQVPLGNTIYF
- - TRBJ2-1 TRBV4-2 TGTGCCAGCAGCCAAGGGGAGACCGCCTACTATGAGCAGTTCTTC CASSQGETAYYEQFF
TRBD2 - TRBJ2-5 TRBV18 TGTGCCAGCTCACCGGGACTAGCCGGGGAGACCCAGTACTTC CASSPGLAGETQYF
TRBD1 once TRBJ2-3 TRBV6-1 TGTGCCAGCAGTGAAGTATGGACAGGGGGTTCTAGCACAGATACGCAGTATTTT CASSEVWTGGSSTDTQYF
TRBD2 - TRBJ2-1 TRBV2 TGTGCCAGCAGCCCCACTAGCGGGGACTCCTACAATGAGCAGTTCTTC CASSPTSGDSYNEQFF
TRBD2 - TRBJ2-7 TRBV6-5 TGTGCCAGCAGTTCCGGGACTAGCGGGAGGAATAAGTACTTC CASSSGTSGRNKYF
- - TRBJ1-5 TRBV30 TGTGCCTGGAGTGGGACAGCGCGTAATCAGCCCCAGCATTTT CAWSGTARNQPQHF
- - TRBJ2-1 TRBV5-1 TGCGCCAGCAGCTTGGATCGAGCGGGTTCCTACAATGAGCAGTTCTTC CASSLDRAGSYNEQFF
- few TRBJ2-7 TRBV9 TGTGCCAGCAGCGTAGGGCTTTTGGGAGGACCCACGACCTACGAGCAGTACTTC CASSVGLLGGPTTYEQYF
TRBD1 - TRBJ1-4 TRBV6-5 TGTGCCAGCAGTTCGGGACAGGGGGCACTTAATGAAAAACTGTTTTTT CASSSGQGALNEKLFF
- - TRBJ2-3 TRBV7-2 TGTGCCAGCAGCCAATCGGGAACCCAGCCCGGGAATACGCAGTATTTT CASSQSGTQPGNTQYF
TRBD1 - TRBJ2-7 TRBV14 TGTGCCAGCAGCCAAGCCACAGGGGGCGAGCAGTACTTC CASSQATGGEQYF
TRBD1 - TRBJ2-1 TRBV7-7 TGTGCTAGCAGCCCAGGACAGGGGGCAAGGGAGCAGTTCTTC CASSPGQGAREQFF
- - TRBJ2-7 TRBV28 TGTGCCAGCAGCCCAGAGGGCGGGATAAGCTACGAGCAGTACTTC CASSPEGGISYEQYF
TRBD2 - TRBJ2-1 TRBV4-2 TGTGCCAGCAGCCAGGGGACTAGCAACAATGAGCAGTTCTTC CASSQGTSNNEQFF
- - TRBJ1-1 TRBV13 TGTGCCAGCAGCTTAGCAGGGTTGTCTGAAGCTTTCTTT CASSLAGLSEAFF
TRBD1 once TRBJ2-7 TRBV2 TGTGCCAGCACACCCTCCAGGGGGAGTATGGAGTACTTC CASTPSRGSMEYF
- - TRBJ1-2 TRBV4-3 TGCGCCAGCAGCGCCCAAGACAGTACTAACTATGGCTACACCTTC CASSAQDSTNYGYTF
TRBD1 - TRBJ2-5 TRBV13 TGTGCCAGCAGCTTAGGGGACAGGCAAGAGACCCAGTACTTC CASSLGDRQETQYF
- - TRBJ1-5 TRBV15 TGTGCCACCAGCAGAGTCGGGGGGATGGATCAGCCCCAGCATTTT CATSRVGGMDQPQHF
TRBD1 - TRBJ1-2 TRBV2 TGTGCCAGCAGTGAAGCGCTAAGGACAGGAGATGGCTACACCTTC CASSEALRTGDGYTF
- - TRBJ2-7 TRBV7-2 TGTGCCAGCACCCAGAGATCCAGCGGAAACTACGAGCAGTACTTC CASTQRSSGNYEQYF
- - TRBJ1-4 TRBV2 TGTGCCAGCATCGAGGGGAGGACTAATGAAAAACTGTTTTTT CASIEGRTNEKLFF
- - TRBJ2-1 TRBV5-1 TGCGCCAGCAGCTTGGCGGGGTCTCACCACAATGAGCAGTTCTTC CASSLAGSHHNEQFF
- - TRBJ2-5 TRBV7-9 TGTGCCAGCAGCTTCGACAGTTGGGAGACCCAGTACTTC CASSFDSWETQYF
- - TRBJ1-6 TRBV21-1 TGTGCCAGCAGCCGAAGAGTAGCCCTTTTGGATTCACCCCTCCACTTT CASSRRVALLDSPLHF
TRBD1 - TRBJ2-7 TRBV6-1 TGTGCCAGCAGACCCCCGGGACAGGCCCACGAGCAGTACTTC CASRPPGQAHEQYF
TRBD1 - TRBJ1-5 TRBV4-2 TGTGCCAGCAGACTAGGACAGGTCGGTCAGCCCCAGCATTTT CASRLGQVGQPQHF
TRBD1 - TRBJ1-4 TRBV28 TGTGCCAGCAGTTCTCGTACCACCCGGACAGGGTTGAGTGAAAAACTGTTTTTT CASSSRTTRTGLSEKLFF
- - TRBJ2-2 TRBV11-2 TGTGCCAGCAGCGGAGTACGGAACACCGGGGAGCTGTTTTTT CASSGVRNTGELFF
TRBD1 - TRBJ2-3 TRBV14 TGTGCCAGCAGCCAACCCTACAGGGGTTACACAGATACGCAGTATTTT CASSQPYRGYTDTQYF
- - TRBJ2-7 TRBV11-3 TGTGCCAGCAGCCCGGACACACCCCCCTACGAGCAGTACTTC CASSPDTPPYEQYF
TRBD1 - TRBJ1-1 TRBV6-5 TGTGCCAGCAGTAGACAGGGGCGGCAAACTGAAGCTTTCTTT CASSRQGRQTEAFF
TRBD2 - TRBJ2-7 TRBV5-1 TGCGCCAGCAGCCTCAGCGGGACCTGGTCCTACGAGCAGTACTTC CASSLSGTWSYEQYF
TRBD2 few TRBJ2-1 TRBV6-1 TGTGCCAGCAGTGGTGGAATACTGACTAGCGGGAGGGGTGAGCAGTTCTTC CASSGGILTSGRGEQFF
TRBD1 - TRBJ2-4 TRBV6-4 TGTGCCAGCAGTGACCCCCAGAGTTGGGGCAGGGGGAACCTTGGTGCCAAAAACATTCAGTACTTC CASSDPQSWGRGNLGAKNIQYF
TRBD1 - TRBJ2-3 TRBV30 TGTGCCTGGAGTCTTCCAGGGGGTTATACAGATACGCAGTATTTT CAWSLPGGYTDTQYF
- few TRBJ2-7 TRBV11-1 TGTGCCAGCAGCTTAGCGTATAGCGGGGACAGTCGGGCCTACGAGCAGTACTTC CASSLAYSGDSRAYEQYF
TRBD1 - TRBJ1-6 TRBV5-1 TGCGCCAGCAGCCCTCAGGGGGCTAATTCACCCCTCCACTTT CASSPQGANSPLHF
- - TRBJ1-3 TRBV9 TGTGCCAGCAGCGCGAAAGGGGGGGGCATCTCTGGAAACACCATATATTTT CASSAKGGGISGNTIYF
- - TRBJ1-1 TRBV29-1 TGCAGCGTTGATGTAACCGGGACTATCACTGAAGCTTTCTTT CSVDVTGTITEAFF
TRBD1 few TRBJ1-1 TRBV7-2 TGTGCCAGCAGCCCACGGACAGGGACTGAAGCTTTCTTT CASSPRTGTEAFF